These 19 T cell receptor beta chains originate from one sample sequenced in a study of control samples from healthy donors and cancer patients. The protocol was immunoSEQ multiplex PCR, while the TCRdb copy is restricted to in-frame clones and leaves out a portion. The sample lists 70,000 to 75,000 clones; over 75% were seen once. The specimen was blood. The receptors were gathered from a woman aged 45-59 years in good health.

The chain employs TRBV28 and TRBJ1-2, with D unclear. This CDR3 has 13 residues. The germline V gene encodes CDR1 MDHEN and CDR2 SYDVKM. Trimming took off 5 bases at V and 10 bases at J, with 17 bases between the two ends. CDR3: CASSRPGKRDYTF. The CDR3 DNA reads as TGTGCCAGCAGTAGACCGGGGAAGCGTGACTACACCTTC.

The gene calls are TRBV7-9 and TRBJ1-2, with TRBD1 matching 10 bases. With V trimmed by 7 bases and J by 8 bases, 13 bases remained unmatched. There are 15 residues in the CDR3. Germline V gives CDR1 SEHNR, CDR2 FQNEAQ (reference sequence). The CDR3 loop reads CASTSLGTGAGGYTF. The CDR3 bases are TGTGCCAGCACCAGCCTCGGGACAGGGGCAGGCGGCTACACCTTC.

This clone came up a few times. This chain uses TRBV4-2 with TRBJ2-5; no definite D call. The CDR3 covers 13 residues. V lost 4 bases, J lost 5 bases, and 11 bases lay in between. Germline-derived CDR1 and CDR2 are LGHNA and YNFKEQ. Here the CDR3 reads CASSPKVGETQYF. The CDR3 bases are TGTGCCAGCAGCCCGAAGGTGGGGGAGACCCAGTACTTC.

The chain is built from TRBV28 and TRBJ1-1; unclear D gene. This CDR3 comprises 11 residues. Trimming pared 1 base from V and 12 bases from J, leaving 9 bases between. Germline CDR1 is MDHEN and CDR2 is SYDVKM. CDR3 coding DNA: TGTGCCAGCAGTTTATTCGGCGGTCCTTTCTTT. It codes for CASSLFGGPFF. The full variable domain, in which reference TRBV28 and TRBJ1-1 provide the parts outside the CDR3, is DVKVTQSSRYLVKRTGEKVFLECVQDMDHENMFWYRQDPGLGLRLIYFSYDVKMKEKGDIPEGYSVSREKKERFSLILESASTNQTSMYLCASSLFGGPFFGQGTRLTVV.

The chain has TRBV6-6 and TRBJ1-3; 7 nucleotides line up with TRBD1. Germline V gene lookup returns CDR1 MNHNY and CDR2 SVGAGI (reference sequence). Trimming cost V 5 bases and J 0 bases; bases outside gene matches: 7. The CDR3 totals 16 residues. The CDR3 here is CASSPQTGVSGNTIYF. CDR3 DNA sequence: TGTGCCAGCAGTCCCCAAACAGGGGTCTCTGGAAACACCATATATTTT.

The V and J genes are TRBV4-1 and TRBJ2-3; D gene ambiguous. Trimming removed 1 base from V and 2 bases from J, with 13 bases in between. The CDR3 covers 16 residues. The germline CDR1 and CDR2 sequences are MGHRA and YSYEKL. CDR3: CASSQGPGRFTDTQYF. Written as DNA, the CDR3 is TGCGCCAGCAGCCAAGGCCCGGGCAGGTTCACAGATACGCAGTATTTT.

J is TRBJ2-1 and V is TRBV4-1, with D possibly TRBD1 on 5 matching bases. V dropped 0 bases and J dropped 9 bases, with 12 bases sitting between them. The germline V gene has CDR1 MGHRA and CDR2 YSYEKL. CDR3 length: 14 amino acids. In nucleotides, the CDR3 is TGCGCCAGCAGCCAAGATCCAGGGCGTGGTGAGCAGTTCTTC. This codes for CASSQDPGRGEQFF.

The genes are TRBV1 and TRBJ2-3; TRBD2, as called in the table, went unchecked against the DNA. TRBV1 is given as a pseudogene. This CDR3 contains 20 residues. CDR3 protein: CTSRPKDRLAGGPWADTQYF. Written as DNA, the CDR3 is TGCACCAGCAGACCTAAGGACAGACTAGCGGGAGGGCCGTGGGCAGATACGCAGTATTTT.

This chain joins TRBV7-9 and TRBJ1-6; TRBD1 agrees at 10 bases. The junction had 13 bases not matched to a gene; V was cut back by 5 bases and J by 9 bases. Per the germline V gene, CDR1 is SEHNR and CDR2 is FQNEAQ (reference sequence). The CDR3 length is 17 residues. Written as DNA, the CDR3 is TGTGCCAGCAGCCCCCGAGGGGCGGGACAGGGGTTTTCACCCCTCCACTTT. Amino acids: CASSPRGAGQGFSPLHF.

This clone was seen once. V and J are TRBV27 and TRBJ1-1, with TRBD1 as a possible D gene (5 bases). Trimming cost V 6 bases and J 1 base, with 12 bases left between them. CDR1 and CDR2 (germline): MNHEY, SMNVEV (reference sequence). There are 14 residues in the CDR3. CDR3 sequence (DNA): TGTGCCAGCAGACCCCTGAGGGGGAACACTGAAGCTTTCTTT. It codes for CASRPLRGNTEAFF.

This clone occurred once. CDR3 protein: CATSIRLASFLNEQFF. CDR3 nucleotides: TGTGCCACCAGCATTAGACTAGCGTCCTTCCTGAATGAGCAGTTCTTC. The chain joins TRBV15 to TRBJ2-1, with 8 bases lining up with TRBD2. Germline CDR1 LNHNV, CDR2 YYDKDF (reference sequence). V lost 4 bases, J lost 7 bases, and 12 bases stayed unmatched. The CDR3 runs to 16 residues.

CDR3 sequence: CASSWTGAGELFF. CDR3 nucleotide sequence: TGTGCCAGCAGTTGGACAGGGGCCGGGGAGCTGTTTTTT. This sequence joins TRBV12-3 or TRBV12-4 and TRBJ2-2, with 9 nucleotides matching TRBD1. The CDR3 length is 13 residues. V shed 4 bases, J shed 6 bases, and the junction held 0 bases outside the gene matches.

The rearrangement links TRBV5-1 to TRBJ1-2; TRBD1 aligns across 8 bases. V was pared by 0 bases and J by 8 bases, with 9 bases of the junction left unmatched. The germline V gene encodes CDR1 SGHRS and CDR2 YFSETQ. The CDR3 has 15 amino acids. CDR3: CASSLAGSRGRGYTF. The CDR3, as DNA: TGCGCCAGCAGCTTGGCCGGTAGCAGGGGGCGAGGCTACACCTTC.

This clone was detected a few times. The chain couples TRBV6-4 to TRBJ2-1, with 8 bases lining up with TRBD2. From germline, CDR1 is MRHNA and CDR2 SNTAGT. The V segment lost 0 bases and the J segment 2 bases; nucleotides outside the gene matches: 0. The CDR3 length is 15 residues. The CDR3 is CASSDSAGAYNEQFF. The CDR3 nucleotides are TGTGCCAGCAGTGACTCAGCGGGAGCCTACAATGAGCAGTTCTTC.

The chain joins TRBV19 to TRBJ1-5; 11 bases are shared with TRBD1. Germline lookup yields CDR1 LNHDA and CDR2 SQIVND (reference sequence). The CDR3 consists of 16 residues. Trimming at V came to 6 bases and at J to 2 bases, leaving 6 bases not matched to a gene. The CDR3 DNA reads TGTGCCAGTAGCCCTTGGACAGGGGGCGGCAATCAGCCCCAGCATTTT. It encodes CASSPWTGGGNQPQHF.

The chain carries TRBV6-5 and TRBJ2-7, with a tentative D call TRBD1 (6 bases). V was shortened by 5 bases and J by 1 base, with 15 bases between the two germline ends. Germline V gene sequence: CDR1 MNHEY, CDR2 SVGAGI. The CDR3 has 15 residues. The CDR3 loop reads CASSHTGRLSYEQYF. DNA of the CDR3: TGTGCCAGCAGTCACACAGGGAGATTGTCCTACGAGCAGTACTTC.

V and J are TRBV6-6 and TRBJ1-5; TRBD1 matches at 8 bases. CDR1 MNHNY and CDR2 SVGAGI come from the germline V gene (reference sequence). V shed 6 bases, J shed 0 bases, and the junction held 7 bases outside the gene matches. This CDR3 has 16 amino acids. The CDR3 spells CASSRTGRISNQPQHF. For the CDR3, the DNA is TGTGCCAGCAGCCGGACAGGGAGGATTAGCAATCAGCCCCAGCATTTT.

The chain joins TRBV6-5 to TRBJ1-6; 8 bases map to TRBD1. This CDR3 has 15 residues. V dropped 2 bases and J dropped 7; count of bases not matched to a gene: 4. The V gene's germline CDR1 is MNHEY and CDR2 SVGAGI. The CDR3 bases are TGTGCCAGCAGTTACGTACAGGGGGGGAATTCACCCCTCCACTTT. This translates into CASSYVQGGNSPLHF.

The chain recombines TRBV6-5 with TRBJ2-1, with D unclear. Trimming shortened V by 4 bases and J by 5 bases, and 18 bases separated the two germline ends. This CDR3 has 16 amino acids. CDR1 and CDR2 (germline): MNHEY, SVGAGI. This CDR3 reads CASSSPRLSHHNEQFF. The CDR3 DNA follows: TGTGCCAGCAGTTCCCCACGACTCAGTCATCACAATGAGCAGTTCTTC.